This TCR beta chain was identified during a study of blood T cell repertoires in COVID-19. Study context: Specimens from acute and convalescent COVID-19 originated in the United States, Italy and Spain. In each case, the material was cDNA or gDNA derived from T cells, B-cell-depleted T cells, or PBMCs.

Original processing notes: It was from reference gene primer amplification that nucleated cell counts were estimated. Only in-frame clones appear in the TCRdb table, and some are missing; sequencing was by immunoSEQ multiplex PCR. V, J and clone size derive from that table, while D and trimming were established from the DNA sequence. The sample has more than 13,000 clones; 70% to 90% are singletons. The germline V gene encodes CDR1 KGHDR and CDR2 SFDVKD. Trimming cost V 8 bases and J 0 bases, with 11 bases left between them. The CDR3 is made up of 14 amino acids. This receptor was taken from a woman in her 70s in a cohort sampled during active or convalescent COVID-19. This chain uses TRBV24-1 with TRBJ2-3; no definite D call. What was sequenced was peripheral blood. CDR3 sequence: CATNTASSTDTQYF. The CDR3 DNA is TGTGCCACCAATACAGCTTCTAGCACAGATACGCAGTATTTT.